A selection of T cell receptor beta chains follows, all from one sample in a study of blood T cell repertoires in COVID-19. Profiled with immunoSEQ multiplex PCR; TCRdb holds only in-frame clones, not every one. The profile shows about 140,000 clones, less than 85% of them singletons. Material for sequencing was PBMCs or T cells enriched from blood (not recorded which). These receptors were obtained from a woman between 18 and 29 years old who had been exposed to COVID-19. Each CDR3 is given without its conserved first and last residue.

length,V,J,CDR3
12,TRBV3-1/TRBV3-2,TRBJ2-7,ASSQVDSGREQY
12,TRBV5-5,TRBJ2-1,ASSLGAGNNEQF
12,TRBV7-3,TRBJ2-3,ASSTLRSTDTQY
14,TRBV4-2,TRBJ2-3,ASTPGEGRYTDTQY
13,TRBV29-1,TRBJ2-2,SVGGAVGGTGELF
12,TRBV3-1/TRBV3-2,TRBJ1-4,ASSQSLVGEKLF
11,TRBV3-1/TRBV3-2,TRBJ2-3,ASSQSGTDTQY
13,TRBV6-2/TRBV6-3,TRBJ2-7,ASSSGLAGRGEQY
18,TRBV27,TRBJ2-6,ASSPSVRLAGSSGANVLT
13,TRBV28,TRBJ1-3,ASSLLGAAGNTIY
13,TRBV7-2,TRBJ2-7,ASSFQTHGSYEQY
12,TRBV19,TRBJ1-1,ASSIAPGYTEAF
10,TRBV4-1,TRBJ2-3,ASSGVMDTQY
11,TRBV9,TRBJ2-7,ASSVGRGGEQY
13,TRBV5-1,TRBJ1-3,ASKAGARSGNTIY
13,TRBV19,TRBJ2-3,ASSIAGRSTDTQY
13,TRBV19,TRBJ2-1,ASSMGTSGSNEQF
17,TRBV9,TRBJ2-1,ASSVVEGRSSKFDNEQF
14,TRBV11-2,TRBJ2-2,ASSQKEAANTGELF
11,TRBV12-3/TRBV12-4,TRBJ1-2,ASKTQGSYGYT
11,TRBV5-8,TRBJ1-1,ASSLGGDTEAF
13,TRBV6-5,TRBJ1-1,ASSYSSKMNTEAF
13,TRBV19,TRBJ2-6,ASSTDSPGANVLT
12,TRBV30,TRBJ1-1,AWSGIGRRVEAF
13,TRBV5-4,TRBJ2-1,ASSLGSGAYNEQF
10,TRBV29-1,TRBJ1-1,SVEMEDTEAF
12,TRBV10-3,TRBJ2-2,AISEAQGAGELF
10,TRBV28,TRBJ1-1,ASSRLGGEAF